The rows below give T cell receptor beta chains drawn from one sample of a study of T cell clones after liver transplantation. The table came from immunoSEQ multiplex PCR; TCRdb's copy has only in-frame clones and leaves some out. This sample has about 120,000 clones; approximately 90% occur once, and the top ten carry around 0.83%. The specimen comprised CD4+ T cells from blood, sampled 12 months after liver transplant. The receptors originated from a human patient who received a liver transplant. The T cells may partly be graft donor cells. The CDR3 runs from the conserved cysteine through the conserved F or W. The D gene is left open where the match is weak. Rows may omit the clone size; those that give it use once, few, many or a size class.

>TRBV6-5|.|.|TRBJ2-2
CASSPPGVNTGELFF
TGTGCCAGCAGCCCCCCGGGGGTTAACACCGGGGAGCTGTTTTTT
>TRBV28|.|once|TRBJ1-1
CASSSAWGTNTEAFF
TGTGCCAGCAGTTCCGCCTGGGGAACCAACACTGAAGCTTTCTTT
>TRBV13|.|.|TRBJ1-1
CASSASPFLTGTEAFF
TGTGCCAGCAGCGCCAGTCCTTTCCTTACGGGCACTGAAGCTTTCTTT
>TRBV29-1|.|.|TRBJ2-7
CSVEPPGGREQYF
TGCAGCGTTGAGCCCCCCGGCGGGCGCGAGCAGTACTTC
>TRBV18|.|.|TRBJ2-2
CASSPLRLGTPNTGELFF
TGTGCCAGCTCACCACTTCGGTTGGGGACCCCGAACACCGGGGAGCTGTTTTTT
>TRBV6-6|TRBD1|once|TRBJ1-4
CASSVDRGSEKLFF
TGTGCCAGCAGTGTGGACAGGGGAAGTGAAAAACTGTTTTTT
>TRBV6-5|.|.|TRBJ2-7
CASSPPGQVSYEQYF
TGTGCCAGCAGTCCACCGGGACAAGTCTCCTACGAGCAGTACTTC
>TRBV4-2|TRBD2|.|TRBJ2-7
CASSQIAGGSYEQYF
TGTGCCAGCAGCCAAATCGCGGGCGGGAGCTACGAGCAGTACTTC
>TRBV5-1|TRBD1|once|TRBJ2-5
CASSLEGQGETQYF
TGCGCCAGCAGCTTGGAGGGACAGGGAGAGACCCAGTACTTC
>TRBV7-9|.|.|TRBJ1-1
CASSLDSTTTEAFF
TGTGCCAGCAGCTTAGATTCTACGACCACTGAAGCTTTCTTT